These 22 T cell receptor beta chains were all obtained from the same sample, sequenced in a study of radiotherapy plus CTLA-4 blockade in lung cancer. Sequenced by immunoSEQ multiplex PCR; TCRdb stores in-frame clones only, minus some. Of about 77,000 clones listed, roughly 74% are singletons. Material: peripheral blood, obtained from a patient treated with radiotherapy plus ipilimumab. These TCRs come from a human donor with non-small cell lung cancer whose response to radiotherapy plus ipilimumab could not be evaluated.

The gene calls are TRBV6-1 and TRBJ1-2, with a weak D call TRBD1 (5 bases). CDR1 and CDR2 (germline): MNHNS, SASEGT. This CDR3 is built from 13 residues. Trimming left V 5 bases short and J 8 bases short, with 15 bases between. The CDR3 protein is CASSTLSGGGYTF. In DNA form, the CDR3 reads TGTGCCAGCAGTACCCTCTCGGGGGGGGGCTACACCTTC.

This chain connects TRBV6-5 to TRBJ2-7; 10 bases match TRBD1. Germline CDR1 MNHEY, CDR2 SVGAGI. The V segment lost 2 bases and the J segment 5 bases; nucleotides outside the gene matches: 9. This CDR3 has 16 residues. The CDR3 sequence: CASSYRTGQGTHEQYF. For the CDR3, the DNA is TGTGCCAGCAGTTACCGGACGGGACAGGGGACCCACGAGCAGTACTTC.

The V gene is TRBV5-1, the J gene TRBJ1-6, with D tentatively TRBD1 (6 bases). CDR1 SGHRS and CDR2 YFSETQ come from the germline V gene. The CDR3 runs to 15 residues. Trimming cost V 0 bases and J 9 bases, with 13 bases left between them. The chain's CDR3 is CASSLGTQGSSPLHF. The DNA for the CDR3 is TGCGCCAGCAGCTTGGGGACCCAGGGGAGTTCACCCCTCCACTTT.

The gene calls are TRBV19 and TRBJ1-6; 9 bases match TRBD1. Germline CDR1 reads LNHDA; CDR2 reads SQIVND (reference sequence). J lost 9 bases, V lost 7 bases, and 10 bases had no gene match. There are 15 residues in the CDR3. The CDR3 region has the DNA TGTGCCAGTAACCGACGGGGACAGGGAGGTTCACCCCTCCACTTT. The encoded protein is CASNRRGQGGSPLHF.

This clone was found once. The J gene is TRBJ1-5, the V gene TRBV28; the D is unclear. The CDR3 has 13 amino acids. Germline lookup yields CDR1 MDHEN and CDR2 SYDVKM. V was clipped by 8 bases and J by 3 bases, with 11 bases between them. CDR3 protein: CASHPSFNQPQHF. The CDR3 DNA is TGTGCCAGCCACCCGAGCTTCAATCAGCCCCAGCATTTT. Variable domain in full (rest from reference TRBV28 and TRBJ1-5): DVKVTQSSRYLVKRTGEKVFLECVQDMDHENMFWYRQDPGLGLRLIYFSYDVKMKEKGDIPEGYSVSREKKERFSLILESASTNQTSMYLCASHPSFNQPQHFGDGTRLSIL.

A single count supports this clone. The V gene is TRBV9, the J gene TRBJ1-1; no clear D. Germline V gene sequence: CDR1 SGDLS, CDR2 YYNGEE. The CDR3 runs to 15 residues. Trimming cost V 4 bases and J 6 bases, with 19 bases left between them. The CDR3 region has the DNA TGTGCCAGCAGCCCCAGGATGGGTCTTATGTCTGAAGCTTTCTTT. Protein product: CASSPRMGLMSEAFF.

In DNA, the CDR3 is TGTGCCAGCAGTTTATGGGTGGGGCCACCCGCCTACGAGCAGTACTTC. It encodes CASSLWVGPPAYEQYF. V and J are TRBV28 and TRBJ2-5; a possible D gene is TRBD1 (5 bases). The tail of the sequence fits TRBJ2-7 better, so the J call may be wrong. CDR3 length: 16 residues. Germline V lookup: CDR1 MDHEN, CDR2 SYDVKM.

The V call is TRBV19, the J call TRBJ2-2; TRBD1 is a possible D gene (5 bases). The germline V gene encodes CDR1 LNHDA and CDR2 SQIVND (reference sequence). The CDR3 totals 14 residues. V lost 7 bases to trimming and J lost 6 bases, with 15 bases between them. The CDR3 DNA reads as TGTGCCAGTACCGGCACCCTGGGGCCCGGGGAGCTGTTTTTT. Encoded protein: CASTGTLGPGELFF.

The V call is TRBV2, the J call TRBJ2-3; D gene unclear. The CDR3 loop spans 14 amino acids. Germline lookup yields CDR1 SNHLY and CDR2 FYNNEI. Trimming took off 6 bases at V and 0 bases at J, with 10 bases between the two ends. The CDR3 DNA follows: TGTGCCAGCAGCCGGGTTAGGAGCACAGATACGCAGTATTTT. Protein: CASSRVRSTDTQYF.

A few counts support this clone. The V gene is TRBV5-6, the J gene TRBJ2-5; weak D call: TRBD2 (6 bases). V shed 0 bases and J shed 4 bases, with 10 bases lying between them. The CDR3 is made up of 14 amino acids. Germline CDR1 SGHDT, CDR2 YYEEEE. The CDR3 region has the DNA TGTGCCAGCAGCTTGGCGGTAGCGGCAGAGACCCAGTACTTC. It yields the protein CASSLAVAAETQYF.

This chain uses TRBV19 with TRBJ2-1; 9 bases align to TRBD2. V lost 5 bases, J lost 15 bases, and 14 bases stayed unmatched. Germline values: CDR1 LNHDA, CDR2 SQIVND (reference sequence). The CDR3 spans 14 residues. The chain's CDR3 is CASSPPTSGPQRFF. The CDR3 DNA is TGTGCCAGTAGTCCCCCGACTAGCGGCCCACAAAGGTTCTTC.

The rearrangement uses TRBV29-1 and TRBJ2-1; D might be TRBD2 (6 bases). Trimming shortened V by 7 bases and J by 5 bases, and 15 bases separated the two germline ends. The CDR3 loop spans 13 amino acids. Germline V CDR1 and CDR2: SQVTM, ANQGSEA. The CDR3 spells CSASGANNNEQFF. As DNA, the CDR3 is TGCAGCGCATCGGGAGCCAATAACAATGAGCAGTTCTTC.

Points on this clone: One end of the junction does not line up with germline, which may come from a read error. V gene TRBV7-2 combines with J gene TRBJ2-5, with a possible D match to TRBD1 (5 bases). This CDR3 contains 16 residues. CDR1 and CDR2 from the germline V gene are SGHTA and FQGNSA. CDR3 loop: CASNLGLGEVRETQYF. For the CDR3, the DNA is TGTGCCAGCAACTTAGGCCTAGGGGAAGTCCGGGAGACCCAGTACTTC.

The V call is TRBV18, the J call TRBJ1-1, with D possibly TRBD1 on 5 matching bases. Trimming cost V 6 bases and J 1 base, with 12 bases left between them. The CDR3 consists of 14 residues. Germline V gene lookup returns CDR1 KGHSH and CDR2 LQKENI. The CDR3 sequence is CASSLYTGNTEAFF. The CDR3 DNA is TGTGCCAGCTCCCTCTATACAGGGAACACTGAAGCTTTCTTT.

V and J are TRBV5-4 and TRBJ2-3; D not resolved. Germline CDR1 and CDR2: SGHNT and YYREEE (reference sequence). The CDR3 totals 11 residues. The V end was cut by 2 bases, the J end by 6 bases, with 4 bases between. CDR3 residues: CASSFQDTQYF. CDR3 in DNA: TGTGCCAGCAGCTTCCAGGATACGCAGTATTTT.

The chain carries TRBV19 and TRBJ1-1; 9 nucleotides match TRBD1. The germline gives CDR1 LNHDA, CDR2 SQIVND (reference sequence). CDR3 size: 13 residues. The ends lost 7 bases at V and 7 bases at J; junction bases unmatched: 7. This CDR3 reads CASIQGAVHEAFF. In DNA, the CDR3 is TGTGCCAGTATACAGGGGGCGGTACATGAAGCTTTCTTT.

The rearrangement joins TRBV7-2 to TRBJ2-7, with TRBD2 matching 9 bases. V lost 2 bases to trimming and J lost 2 bases; unmatched junction nucleotides: 10. CDR3 size: 17 residues. Germline V gene data show CDR1 as SGHTA and CDR2 as FQGNSA. As DNA, the CDR3 is TGTGCCAGCAGCTTAATGTTCCAGCGGGGGGCCGCCTACGAGCAGTACTTC. This translates into CASSLMFQRGAAYEQYF. The entire variable domain, with the rest obtained from reference TRBV7-2 and TRBJ2-7, is as follows: GAGVSQSPSNKVTEKGKDVELRCDPISGHTALYWYRQSLGQGLEFLIYFQGNSAPDKSGLPSDRFSAERTGGSVSTLTIQRTQQEDSAVYLCASSLMFQRGAAYEQYFGPGTRLTVT.

This chain uses TRBV5-4 with TRBJ2-7; 8 bases match TRBD2. V gave up 4 bases and J gave up 2 bases; unmatched junction bases: 8. Germline values: CDR1 SGHNT, CDR2 YYREEE (reference sequence). The CDR3 is 15 residues long. CDR3 residues: CASSPGLEVTYEQYF. The CDR3 bases are TGTGCCAGCAGCCCGGGACTAGAGGTAACCTACGAGCAGTACTTC.

The chain couples TRBV27 to TRBJ1-1; D might be TRBD1 (5 bases). With 2 bases removed from V and 4 bases from J, the gap between germline ends came to 11 bases. This CDR3 has 14 amino acids. Germline V gene lookup returns CDR1 MNHEY and CDR2 SMNVEV (reference sequence). This CDR3 is CASSLIAGRTEAFF. Written as DNA, the CDR3 is TGTGCCAGCAGTTTAATTGCAGGGCGCACTGAAGCTTTCTTT.

The sample holds one count of this clone. J is TRBJ1-5 and V is TRBV6-1; a possible D gene is TRBD1 (5 bases). The CDR3 consists of 13 residues. V lost 8 bases to trimming and J lost 1 base, with 9 bases between them. Looked up from germline, CDR1 is MNHNS and CDR2 is SASEGT. The CDR3 DNA is TGTGCCAGCGGGGGGACCAGCAATCAGCCCCAGCATTTT. Translating it yields CASGGTSNQPQHF.

The chain recombines TRBV29-1 with TRBJ2-7, with TRBD2 matching over 10 bases. Germline assignment: CDR1 SQVTM and CDR2 ANQGSEA. The ends lost 6 bases at V and 1 base at J; junction bases unmatched: 3. This CDR3 is built from 13 residues. CDR3 loop: CSVLAGDSYEQYF. The DNA of the CDR3 is TGCAGCGTGCTAGCGGGGGATTCCTACGAGCAGTACTTC.

Written as DNA, the CDR3 is TGTGCCAGCAGGGGAGGGGGGGAAAGGTATGGCTACACCTTC. The encoded protein is CASRGGGERYGYTF. The rearrangement links TRBV28 to TRBJ1-2; D perhaps matches TRBD1 (6 bases). Deletions cut 6 bases from V and 5 bases from J, with 16 bases between. The germline CDR1 and CDR2 sequences are MDHEN and SYDVKM. This CDR3 has 14 residues.